The 22 T cell receptor beta chains given below trace back to one sample, sequenced in a study of T cell responses to AZD1222 COVID-19 vaccine (dated by TCRdb to about 2021). Reading the label with the study, this specimen's time point is: baseline before first vaccination. Preparation of the library involved the immunoSEQ multiplex PCR assay. In TCRdb, the immuneACCESS table is reduced to in-frame sequences with V and J assigned. These tables do not hold every clone; where another copy was compared, an unresolved V gene accounts for under half, and the others remain unexplained. This sample gives around 100,000 clones in total; about nine tenths of them show up just once. Roughly 1.7% of the sample is held by the ten biggest clonotypes. Sequences were derived from peripheral blood, sampled on day 0 of AZD1222 vaccination. Receptors originate from an adult in good health.

The rearrangement joins TRBV5-1 to TRBJ2-4; D perhaps matches TRBD1 (5 bases). The CDR3 contains 14 residues. The V gene's germline CDR1 is SGHRS and CDR2 YFSETQ. V lost 4 bases and J lost 6, with 14 bases in between. CDR3 sequence reads: CASSQDSRRNIQYF. The CDR3 nucleotides read TGCGCCAGCAGCCAAGACAGTAGGCGAAACATTCAGTACTTC.

The table lists this clone with a count of one. This sequence joins TRBV18 and TRBJ2-2; 7 bases fit TRBD1. Germline loops: CDR1 KGHSH, CDR2 LQKENI. With V trimmed by 1 base and J by 1 base, 6 bases remained unmatched. The CDR3 extends over 17 amino acids. Here the CDR3 reads CASSPLVDRENTGELFF. Written as DNA, the CDR3 is TGTGCCAGCTCACCACTTGTCGACAGGGAGAACACCGGGGAGCTGTTTTTT.

The count of this clone is one. The chain has TRBV27 and TRBJ1-2; TRBD1 agrees at 9 bases. Germline-derived CDR1 and CDR2 are MNHEY and SMNVEV (reference sequence). This CDR3 is 14 amino acids long. V shed 5 bases, J shed 6 bases, and the junction held 7 bases outside the gene matches. Here the CDR3 reads CASSHIQGAHGYTF. The CDR3 DNA sequence: TGTGCCAGCAGTCATATACAGGGGGCACATGGCTACACCTTC.

J is TRBJ2-7 and V is TRBV6-4; D is unresolved. Germline V lookup: CDR1 MRHNA, CDR2 SNTAGT. Between the trimmed V and J ends, which lost 4 bases and 4 bases, there was a span of 8 bases. CDR3 length equals 12 residues. CDR3 region: CASSVNTYEQYF. CDR3 sequence (DNA): TGTGCCAGCAGTGTAAACACGTACGAGCAGTACTTC.

The chain has TRBV7-9 and TRBJ1-1; 8 bases map to TRBD1. Germline CDR1 SEHNR, CDR2 FQNEAQ (reference sequence). The CDR3 has 16 amino acids. Unmatched junction bases numbered 19, after V lost 5 bases and J lost 11 bases. CDR3 region: CASSRPGGQGNFKAFF. The DNA for the CDR3 is TGTGCCAGCAGCCGGCCGGGCGGACAGGGCAATTTCAAGGCTTTCTTT.

The rearrangement joins TRBV10-3 to TRBJ1-5; 8 bases fit TRBD1. After removal of 5 bases from V and 2 bases from J, the junction contained 5 bases not matched to a gene. CDR3 length: 15 residues. Germline loops: CDR1 ENHRY, CDR2 SYGVKD. CDR3 nucleotide sequence: TGTGCCATCAGTCCACAGGGGGAGGGCAATCAGCCCCAGCATTTT. Protein: CAISPQGEGNQPQHF.

The chain is built from TRBV28 and TRBJ1-2; possible D gene TRBD1, 6 bases. Germline values: CDR1 MDHEN, CDR2 SYDVKM. The CDR3 is made up of 13 amino acids. V lost 3 bases, J lost 3 bases, and 8 bases lay in between. The chain's CDR3 is CASSLGAYYGYTF. The CDR3 bases are TGTGCCAGCAGTTTGGGGGCCTACTATGGCTACACCTTC.

The V gene is TRBV30, the J gene TRBJ2-2; TRBD2 aligns across 9 bases. Germline assignment: CDR1 GTSNPN and CDR2 SVGIG (reference sequence). Trimming cost V 5 bases and J 4 bases; bases outside gene matches: 11. The CDR3 loop spans 16 amino acids. The CDR3 loop reads CAWAGGGGRVTGELFF. CDR3 nucleotides: TGTGCCTGGGCGGGGGGGGGCGGCCGGGTCACCGGGGAGCTGTTTTTT.

The sample holds one count of this clone. This chain connects TRBV5-4 to TRBJ2-5, with 11 nucleotides matching TRBD1. V trimming: 4 bases; J trimming: 4 bases; junction bases outside the gene matches: 6. The CDR3 has 15 amino acids. Looked up from germline, CDR1 is SGHNT and CDR2 is YYREEE (reference sequence). The CDR3 loop reads CASSGGTGGRETQYF. The DNA of the CDR3 is TGTGCCAGCAGCGGCGGGACAGGGGGAAGAGAGACCCAGTACTTC.

The chain has TRBV9 and TRBJ2-2; possibly TRBD1 for D (7 bases). Germline V gene data show CDR1 as SGDLS and CDR2 as YYNGEE. The CDR3 has 15 amino acids. Trimming removed 4 bases from V and 2 bases from J, with 12 bases in between. Here the CDR3 DNA reads TGTGCCAGCAGCCAGGGGGAGGTTAACACCGGGGAGCTGTTTTTT. Amino acids: CASSQGEVNTGELFF.

V is TRBV30 and J is TRBJ1-2, with D unresolved. V was pared by 2 bases and J by 3 bases, with 13 bases between. The germline CDR1 and CDR2 sequences are GTSNPN and SVGIG (reference sequence). The CDR3 has 14 amino acids. The CDR3 DNA reads TGTGCCTGGAGTCGCCCGGGTCAGTACTATGGCTACACCTTC. Amino acids: CAWSRPGQYYGYTF.

J is TRBJ2-4 and V is TRBV4-1; D is ambiguous. Germline V gives CDR1 MGHRA, CDR2 YSYEKL. The CDR3 loop spans 13 amino acids. Trimming took off 1 base at V and 1 base at J, with 2 bases between the two ends. The CDR3 here is CASSQGAKNIQYF. The CDR3 DNA follows: TGCGCCAGCAGCCAAGGGGCCAAAAACATTCAGTACTTC.

The V and J genes are TRBV13 and TRBJ1-1, with 7 bases lining up with TRBD1. V lost 5 bases to trimming and J lost 10 bases; unmatched junction nucleotides: 10. Germline V gives CDR1 PRHDT, CDR2 FYEKMQ (reference sequence). The CDR3 sequence is 13 residues long. CDR3 DNA sequence: TGTGCCAGCAGCACAGGGGTAAGGGCGGTAGCTTTCTTT. Translated, it gives CASSTGVRAVAFF.

J is TRBJ2-7 and V is TRBV28; unclear D gene. V dropped 5 bases and J dropped 6 bases, with 14 bases sitting between them. CDR3 length: 13 amino acids. In germline, CDR1 is MDHEN, CDR2 SYDVKM. The CDR3 sequence is CASSPTSRAEQYF. The CDR3 region has the DNA TGTGCCAGCAGTCCCACGAGTCGGGCCGAGCAGTACTTC. Combining the CDR3 with reference TRBV28 and TRBJ2-7 gives the whole variable domain DVKVTQSSRYLVKRTGEKVFLECVQDMDHENMFWYRQDPGLGLRLIYFSYDVKMKEKGDIPEGYSVSREKKERFSLILESASTNQTSMYLCASSPTSRAEQYFGPGTRLTVT.

V and J are TRBV28 and TRBJ2-5, with D possibly being TRBD1 (5 bases). The CDR3 consists of 16 residues. The V end lost 3 bases, the J end lost 3 bases, and 17 bases lay between the germline ends. The V gene's germline CDR1 is MDHEN and CDR2 SYDVKM. The CDR3 protein is CASSLRFVKGKETQYF. In DNA form, the CDR3 reads TGTGCCAGCAGTTTGAGATTTGTGAAGGGGAAAGAGACCCAGTACTTC.

This clone turned up a few times. The CDR3 protein is CASTALDEQFF. Here the CDR3 DNA reads TGTGCCAGCACTGCATTGGATGAGCAGTTCTTC. This chain joins TRBV12-3 or TRBV12-4 and TRBJ2-1; D unresolved. Trimming took off 7 bases at V and 8 bases at J, with 9 bases between the two ends. This CDR3 has 11 amino acids.

This sequence joins TRBV28 and TRBJ1-2, with 7 positions matching TRBD1. The V gene end was trimmed by 3 bases and the J gene end by 2 bases; junction bases not matched to a gene: 6. The germline V gene encodes CDR1 MDHEN and CDR2 SYDVKM. The CDR3 has 15 amino acids. Here the CDR3 reads CASSFVGTANYGYTF. The CDR3 DNA sequence: TGTGCCAGCAGTTTTGTCGGGACAGCCAACTATGGCTACACCTTC.

The V and J genes are TRBV14 and TRBJ2-7, with 9 bases that match TRBD1. The germline CDR1 and CDR2 sequences are SGHDN and FVKESK. Trimming removed 5 bases from V and 0 bases from J; junction bases left unmatched: 2. CDR3 length: 14 amino acids. CDR3 protein: CASSGTGYSYEQYF. The CDR3 nucleotides are TGTGCCAGCAGCGGGACAGGGTACTCCTACGAGCAGTACTTC. The entire variable domain, with the rest obtained from reference TRBV14 and TRBJ2-7, is as follows: EAGVTQFPSHSVIEKGQTVTLRCDPISGHDNLYWYRRVMGKEIKFLLHFVKESKQDESGMPNNRFLAERTGGTYSTLKVQPAELEDSGVYFCASSGTGYSYEQYFGPGTRLTVT.

The CDR3 coding sequence is TGTGCCAGCAGTTTAGCAGGGTTAGGTGGAAACACCATATATTTT. Translated, it gives CASSLAGLGGNTIYF. The chain employs TRBV28 and TRBJ1-3; weak D call: TRBD1 (5 bases). Trimming removed 2 bases from V and 3 bases from J, with 11 bases in between. Germline assignment: CDR1 MDHEN and CDR2 SYDVKM. The CDR3 has 15 residues.

This rearrangement joins TRBV10-3 to TRBJ2-7; the match to TRBD2 covers 9 bases. This CDR3 is built from 13 residues. Germline-derived CDR1 and CDR2 are ENHRY and SYGVKD. V lost 11 bases, J lost 6 bases, and 11 bases stayed unmatched. The CDR3: CAGGVGGRAEQYF. The DNA for the CDR3 is TGTGCCGGAGGGGTAGGCGGGAGGGCCGAGCAGTACTTC.

The chain carries TRBV7-9 and TRBJ1-1; the D gene is possibly TRBD1 (5 bases). V was clipped by 3 bases and J by 2 bases, with 22 bases between them. Germline CDR1 is SEHNR and CDR2 is FQNEAQ (reference sequence). This CDR3 region has 18 residues. CDR3 coding DNA: TGTGCCAGCAGCTTCGGTCGGTTTGGGAACAGGAAAAACACTGAAGCTTTCTTT. Amino acid sequence: CASSFGRFGNRKNTEAFF.

The rearrangement joins TRBV5-1 to TRBJ1-1; D uncertain. Germline CDR1 reads SGHRS; CDR2 reads YFSETQ. The V and J ends lost 7 bases and 0 bases respectively, with 10 bases between them. The CDR3 is 13 amino acids. The CDR3 sequence is CASRPQMNTEAFF. DNA for the CDR3: TGCGCCAGCCGACCACAGATGAACACTGAAGCTTTCTTT.